Listed here is a single T cell receptor beta chain. Germline loops: CDR1 SGHNT, CDR2 YYREEE (reference sequence). The CDR3 covers 13 residues. V gave up 1 base and J gave up 3 bases, with 8 bases separating them. Original data processing: Amplifying reference gene primers gave estimates of nucleated cell counts. Assay: immunoSEQ multiplex PCR; the TCRdb copy retains only in-frame clones and omits some. The D gene and trimming were derived from the DNA, and the V and J assignments and clone size from that table. Of approximately 94,000 clones detected, around four fifths appear once; the ten largest clones hold around 30%. This entry is derived from a study of blood T cell repertoires in COVID-19. Looking at the study overall: COVID-19 samples from acute and convalescent phases originated in the United States, Italy and Spain. T cells, B-cell-depleted T cells, or PBMCs supplied cDNA or gDNA.

The chain carries TRBV5-4 and TRBJ2-7; tentative D call: TRBD2 (5 bases). This TCR derives from a man in his sixties or seventies with active or convalescent COVID-19. The sample consisted of peripheral blood. CDR3: CASSLTTSYEQYF. The CDR3 DNA reads as TGTGCCAGCAGCTTGACCACTAGCTACGAGCAGTACTTC.